A selection of T cell receptor beta chains follows, all from one sample in a study of cytomegalovirus exposure and HLA in healthy donors. Profiling relied on immunoSEQ multiplex PCR, and the TCRdb table lists in-frame clones only, not all of them. Of 95,000 to 150,000 clones detected, 75% to 90% appear once; the ten largest clones hold approximately 0.22%. Sequenced input: PBMCs. The receptors were gathered from a man aged 50 or older in good health and CMV-seronegative. Both conserved end residues are part of each CDR3. The D gene is left open where the match is weak. Clone size appears in some rows only: once, few, many, or a class for an expanded clone.

CDR3 DNA | CDR3 protein | J gene | V gene | clone size | D gene
TGCGCCAGCAGCCCACCAGACAGGGGATGGGCTGAGACCCAGTACTTC | CASSPPDRGWAETQYF | TRBJ2-5 | TRBV4-1 | . | TRBD1
TGTGCCAGCAGCCCCGGACAGAGCTACGAGCAGTACTTC | CASSPGQSYEQYF | TRBJ2-7 | TRBV5-6 | few | .
TGTGCCAGCAGTGAGGGCAGGGGCGAGCAGTACTTC | CASSEGRGEQYF | TRBJ2-7 | TRBV25-1 | . | .
TGTGCCAGCAGCTTGGGACTAGCGTATGAGCAGTTCTTC | CASSLGLAYEQFF | TRBJ2-1 | TRBV5-4 | . | TRBD2
TGTGCCAGCAGCAAAGCGCGGGGGCGGGGTCGGATAGAACACGAGCAGTTCTTC | CASSKARGRGRIEHEQFF | TRBJ2-1 | TRBV21-1 | few | .
TGTGCCAGCAGCCTCGACAGTTATAATTCACCCCTCCACTTT | CASSLDSYNSPLHF | TRBJ1-6 | TRBV7-2 | . | .
TGTGCCAGTAGTACCTCAGGGGGCAATCAGCCCCAGCATTTT | CASSTSGGNQPQHF | TRBJ1-5 | TRBV19 | . | .
TGTGCCACCAGCAGTCGGGGGGGGGAAGAAGAAAAACTGTTTTTT | CATSSRGGEEEKLFF | TRBJ1-4 | TRBV15 | . | .
TGTGCCAGCAGCTTAGTCGGCGGGAACGAGCAGTACTTC | CASSLVGGNEQYF | TRBJ2-7 | TRBV13 | . | .
TGTGCCAGCAGTTCCCTCAATGAGCAGTTCTTC | CASSSLNEQFF | TRBJ2-1 | TRBV6-5 | . | .
TGCAGTGCGGGAACAGGGGTTGGCTACACCTTC | CSAGTGVGYTF | TRBJ1-2 | TRBV20-1 | few | TRBD1
TGTGCCACCTCAGGAACTTATAGCAATCAGCCCCAGCATTTT | CATSGTYSNQPQHF | TRBJ1-5 | TRBV19 | once | .
TGTGCCAGCAGCCCAAGGGGCGACGGATCGGACGAGCAGTACTTC | CASSPRGDGSDEQYF | TRBJ2-7 | TRBV9 | . | .
TGTGCCAGTGGGACAGGGGGAAGGGGTGAGCAGTTCTTC | CASGTGGRGEQFF | TRBJ2-1 | TRBV2 | . | TRBD1
TGTGCCAGCAGTTTATCTTTACAGGGGAAGCAGTACTTC | CASSLSLQGKQYF | TRBJ2-7 | TRBV28 | . | TRBD1
TGTGCCAGCAAGGGGGGGACGAGCTCCTACAATGAGCAGTTCTTC | CASKGGTSSYNEQFF | TRBJ2-1 | TRBV28 | . | .
TGTTCCAGCAGCCCAGAGAGGGATGGCTACACCTTC | CSSSPERDGYTF | TRBJ1-2 | TRBV7-9 | . | .
TGTGCCAGCAGGACAGGGAGCTCTGGAAACACCATATATTTT | CASRTGSSGNTIYF | TRBJ1-3 | TRBV28 | once | TRBD1
TGTGCCAGCAGCCAAACCCGTTCGGAGCCCCAGCATTTT | CASSQTRSEPQHF | TRBJ1-5 | TRBV4-2 | . | .
TGTGCCAGCAGTCTTGGGCCCCACACTGAAGCTTTCTTT | CASSLGPHTEAFF | TRBJ1-1 | TRBV28 | . | .
TGTGCCAGCAGCTTAGATCGGGTCAACGAGCAGTACTTC | CASSLDRVNEQYF | TRBJ2-7 | TRBV7-2 | . | .
TGCAGCGTGCTACTAGCGTTTTCCTACGAGCAGTACTTC | CSVLLAFSYEQYF | TRBJ2-7 | TRBV29-1 | . | TRBD2
TGTGCCAGCAGCCCGCAGGGGGCTCGAAACACTGAAGCTTTCTTT | CASSPQGARNTEAFF | TRBJ1-1 | TRBV7-9 | . | TRBD1
TGTGCCTGGGCCAGACAGGGGGCTTTTTACAATGAGCAGTTCTTC | CAWARQGAFYNEQFF | TRBJ2-1 | TRBV30 | . | TRBD1
TGTGCCAGCAAACTCCGGGGGAATGAAAAACTGTTTTTT | CASKLRGNEKLFF | TRBJ1-4 | TRBV4-2 | . | .
TGTGCCAGCATCCAACAGGGTAGAGATGGCTACACCTTC | CASIQQGRDGYTF | TRBJ1-2 | TRBV6-6 | . | .
TGTGCCAGCAGGAAAGCGGGAGGGCAGTTCAATGAGCAGTTCTTC | CASRKAGGQFNEQFF | TRBJ2-1 | TRBV6-5 | . | TRBD2
TGCGCCAGCAGCAAAACAGGGGGCGAAGCCAAAAACATTCAGTACTTC | CASSKTGGEAKNIQYF | TRBJ2-4 | TRBV5-1 | . | TRBD1
TGTGCCAGCAGCTTGTCGGGGGACGAGACCCAGTACTTC | CASSLSGDETQYF | TRBJ2-5 | TRBV5-4 | . | .
TGTGCCAGCAGTCCCGGGTACATTCAGTACTTC | CASSPGYIQYF | TRBJ2-4 | TRBV6-5 | . | .
TGTGCCAGCAGCTTAGGGACACCCAGGTCCAATCAGCCCCAGCATTTT | CASSLGTPRSNQPQHF | TRBJ1-5 | TRBV7-3 | . | .
TGTGCCAGCAGGGCGACAGGGGAGGGGACCCAGTACTTC | CASRATGEGTQYF | TRBJ2-5 | TRBV6-5 | . | .
TGTGCCAGCAGTTACTACAGCGGGAGAGGGGTCGGGGAGCTGTTTTTT | CASSYYSGRGVGELFF | TRBJ2-2 | TRBV6-5 | . | TRBD2
TGTGCCAGCAGGGGGGACAGCAACTTCTATGGCTACACCTTC | CASRGDSNFYGYTF | TRBJ1-2 | TRBV28 | . | TRBD1
TGTGCCAGCAGACGTCTTGCGGGGGGCACAGATACGCAGTATTTT | CASRRLAGGTDTQYF | TRBJ2-3 | TRBV5-6 | . | TRBD2
TGCAGCGTCACAGGGGTGGGCACAGATACGCAGTATTTT | CSVTGVGTDTQYF | TRBJ2-3 | TRBV29-1 | . | TRBD1
TGTGCCAGCAGCTTAACAGGGGGCCCAGATACGCAGTATTTT | CASSLTGGPDTQYF | TRBJ2-3 | TRBV7-3 | . | TRBD1
TGTGCCAGCAGTTCGTCAGGGGGCGCCTCCCTCCACTTT | CASSSSGGASLHF | TRBJ1-6 | TRBV6-5 | . | TRBD1
TGCGCCAGCAGCCAAGTAGTTACTAGCGGGAGGGTACATGAGCAGCTCTTC | CASSQVVTSGRVHEQLF | TRBJ2-1 | TRBV4-3 | . | TRBD2
TGCAGCGGGGGCGAGGGGGCGGGTGAAAAACTGTTTTTT | CSGGEGAGEKLFF | TRBJ1-4 | TRBV29-1 | . | TRBD1
TGTGCCAGCAGTTACACCTGGGGTAGCGGGGAGGGGACCCAGTACTTC | CASSYTWGSGEGTQYF | TRBJ2-5 | TRBV6-5 | . | TRBD2
TGTGCCAGCAGCCGCAACAGGGGGCTGGATGAGCAGTTCTTC | CASSRNRGLDEQFF | TRBJ2-1 | TRBV16 | few | TRBD1
TGTGCCAGCAAAGGGGGAAATAGCAATCAGCCCCAGCATTTT | CASKGGNSNQPQHF | TRBJ1-5 | TRBV28 | . | .
TGCGCCAGCAGCTTGGCCCCCGGGACTCTCGGGCACACTGAAGCTTTCTTT | CASSLAPGTLGHTEAFF | TRBJ1-1 | TRBV5-1 | . | .
TGTGCCAGCGTACGTGGACAGGTTTACGAGACCCAGTACTTC | CASVRGQVYETQYF | TRBJ2-5 | TRBV7-2 | . | TRBD1
TGTGCCAGCAGCTCGAGACTAGCGGGAAATGTGGAGACCCAGTACTTC | CASSSRLAGNVETQYF | TRBJ2-5 | TRBV11-3 | . | TRBD2
TGCGCCAGCGCCCCCGGGGGTCAAGAGACCCAGTACTTC | CASAPGGQETQYF | TRBJ2-5 | TRBV4-3 | . | .
TGTGCCAGCAGCGCTTATAGCGGGAGCTCCTACGAGCAGTACTTC | CASSAYSGSSYEQYF | TRBJ2-7 | TRBV9 | . | TRBD2
TGTGCCAGCAGTTTTTACGTGCTTGCGGAGACCCAGTACTTC | CASSFYVLAETQYF | TRBJ2-5 | TRBV28 | . | .
TGTGCCAGCAGCTCCCGGGGGACAGGTCAGACCGGGGAGCTGTTTTTT | CASSSRGTGQTGELFF | TRBJ2-2 | TRBV5-4 | . | TRBD1
TGTGCCTGGAGTCTGGCAGGGCCAGATACGCAGTATTTT | CAWSLAGPDTQYF | TRBJ2-3 | TRBV30 | . | .
TGTGCCAGCTCACCACGAGACGCAGGGACTGGAAACACCATATATTTT | CASSPRDAGTGNTIYF | TRBJ1-3 | TRBV18 | . | .
TGCGCCAGCAGCCAGGTTAGTCACAGGGTTCGGAACTATGGCTACACCTTC | CASSQVSHRVRNYGYTF | TRBJ1-2 | TRBV4-3 | few | .
TGTGCCAGTAGATCCGGGGGGTATCCCTACGAGCAGTACTTC | CASRSGGYPYEQYF | TRBJ2-7 | TRBV19 | . | TRBD2
TGTGCCAGCAGTTCTTTTATGAGTTTAGCTTTCTTT | CASSSFMSLAFF | TRBJ1-1 | TRBV28 | once | .
TGTGCCAGCAGCTTGGCCGGGGGGTCTAATGAAAAACTGTTTTTT | CASSLAGGSNEKLFF | TRBJ1-4 | TRBV5-4 | . | .
TGTGCCAGCAGCTCCTCTGGCGGGGGCGAGCAGTACTTC | CASSSSGGGEQYF | TRBJ2-7 | TRBV7-9 | once | TRBD2
TGTGCCATCCAGGGAAGCTCCTACGAGCAGTACTTC | CAIQGSSYEQYF | TRBJ2-7 | TRBV6-4 | . | .